The 31 T cell receptor beta chains below all came from one sample that was sequenced in a study. MiXCR, applied by TCRdb to the 5' RACE reads, yields one record per CDR3 protein. Of about 40,000 distinct CDR3 sequences in the sample, 15% to 20% were seen once. Sequencing input: naive CD4+ T cells sorted from a lymph node. Subset here: naive CD4+ T cells, CD4+CD45RA+CD25-. These receptors all come from a female donor with breast cancer.

This clonotype showed up just a few times. The CDR3 DNA is TGTGCCAGCAGACCCCTGGGGCAGGTAGGACACTACGAGCAGTACTTC. Translating it yields CASRPLGQVGHYEQYF. This chain uses TRBV6-6 with TRBJ2-7; possible D gene TRBD1, 5 bases. Germline CDR1 MNHNY, CDR2 SVGAGI (reference sequence). The CDR3 totals 16 residues. V lost 6 bases and J 3 bases, leaving 21 bases between the germline ends.

The chain combines TRBV10-3 with TRBJ2-7, with 8 bases matching TRBD1. This CDR3 contains 15 residues. V trimming: 0 bases; J trimming: 3 bases; junction bases outside the gene matches: 4. Germline V gene lookup returns CDR1 ENHRY and CDR2 SYGVKD. As DNA, the CDR3 is TGTGCCATCAGTGAGTCACCGGGACAGGACTACGAGCAGTACTTC. Its protein product is CAISESPGQDYEQYF.

This clonotype was counted ten times or more. The V gene is TRBV15, the J gene TRBJ1-5; a weak D match, TRBD1 (6 bases). In germline, CDR1 is LNHNV, CDR2 YYDKDF (reference sequence). The CDR3 contains 17 residues. Trimming removed 2 bases at V and 0 bases at J, with 14 bases between. CDR3 DNA: TGTGCCACCAGCAGATACCCCCAGGGGAATAGCAATCAGCCCCAGCATTTT. It codes for CATSRYPQGNSNQPQHF.

This clonotype was counted ten times or more. V and J are TRBV6-5 and TRBJ2-2; TRBD2 aligns across 16 bases. The CDR3 is 19 amino acids. Trimming took 1 base from V and 5 from J; bases not matched to a gene: 7. Germline CDR1 MNHEY, CDR2 SVGAGI. As DNA, the CDR3 is TGTGCCAGCAGTTACTATGGGACTAGCGGGAGGGCCTTGACCGGGGAGCTGTTTTTT. Amino acids: CASSYYGTSGRALTGELFF.

This clonotype was observed at least ten times. CDR3 in amino acids: CASSLRPTDTQYF. CDR3 in DNA: TGTGCCAGCAGCCTGAGACCCACAGATACGCAGTATTTT. The chain employs TRBV5-6 and TRBJ2-3; D remains unclear. Trimming took off 4 bases at V and 2 bases at J, with 8 bases between the two ends. This CDR3 is 13 amino acids long. Germline CDR1 and CDR2: SGHDT and YYEEEE.

The V and J genes are TRBV5-4 and TRBJ2-1; D remains ambiguous. Looked up from germline, CDR1 is SGHNT and CDR2 is YYREEE (reference sequence). The germline V and J ends were trimmed by 2 bases and 8 bases, with 8 bases remaining between them. There are 12 residues in the CDR3. Here the CDR3 reads CASSLDVDEQFF. Written as DNA, the CDR3 is TGTGCCAGCAGCTTAGATGTCGATGAGCAGTTCTTC.

This clonotype was seen once. A junction boundary mismatches the germline segment, possibly from a read error. The genes are TRBV7-7 and TRBJ2-2; unclear D gene. The CDR3 consists of 15 residues. The germline CDR1 and CDR2 sequences are SSHAT and FNYEAQ (reference sequence). In DNA form, the CDR3 reads TGTGCTAGCAGCGCCACTCTAGGTGCTACCGGGGAGCTGTTTTTT. It specifies CASSATLGATGELFF.

This clonotype appeared many times. This rearrangement joins TRBV7-6 to TRBJ2-7; D is possibly TRBD1 (6 bases). The CDR3 contains 18 residues. CDR1 is SGHVS, CDR2 FNYEAQ, per germline. V was trimmed by 5 bases and J by 0 bases, leaving 23 bases between them. CDR3 bases: TGTGCCAGCAGCACCAAATCACCGACAGGCGTCTACTCCTACGAGCAGTACTTC. This encodes CASSTKSPTGVYSYEQYF.

The chain is built from TRBV7-8 and TRBJ2-3; 14 bases map to TRBD2. CDR3 length: 17 amino acids. Trimming at V came to 5 bases and at J to 6 bases, leaving 10 bases not matched to a gene. CDR1 and CDR2 from the germline V gene are SGHVS and FQNEAQ. The CDR3 DNA follows: TGTGCCAGCAGCCAATCGGGACTAGCGGGAGCTTCGGATACGCAGTATTTT. Its protein is CASSQSGLAGASDTQYF.

The CDR3 reads CASSLATPQGYTEAFF. CDR3 sequence (DNA): TGCGCCAGCAGCTTGGCGACTCCACAGGGGTACACTGAAGCTTTCTTT. This chain uses TRBV5-1 with TRBJ1-1; TRBD1 aligns across 7 bases. The length of the CDR3 is 16 residues. Per the germline V gene, CDR1 is SGHRS and CDR2 is YFSETQ. The junction had 8 bases not matched to a gene; V was cut back by 0 bases and J by 3 bases.

This clonotype rates as medium-sized. The DNA for the CDR3 is TGTGCCAGCACCCCCGGCGGGGCTAGCGGGAAGAATGAGCAGTTCTTC. Encoded protein: CASTPGGASGKNEQFF. The V gene is TRBV7-2, the J gene TRBJ2-1; 9 bases are a match to TRBD2. V shed 7 bases, J shed 7 bases, and the junction held 14 bases outside the gene matches. Germline V gene lookup returns CDR1 SGHTA and CDR2 FQGNSA. CDR3 length: 16 amino acids.

The chain uses TRBV6-6 and TRBJ1-5, with unresolved D. The ends were cut back, 7 bases at V and 2 bases at J, with 24 bases in the middle. The CDR3 spans 18 residues. The germline V gene has CDR1 MNHNY and CDR2 SVGAGI (reference sequence). The CDR3 is CASTGVARLAFGNQPQHF. The DNA of the CDR3 is TGTGCCAGCACCGGCGTAGCAAGGTTAGCATTCGGCAATCAGCCCCAGCATTTT.

This clonotype was found many times. V usage is TRBV29-1 and J usage is TRBJ1-2; D call uncertain. The germline CDR1 and CDR2 sequences are SQVTM and ANQGSEA. This CDR3 is built from 12 residues. The ends were cut back, 1 base at V and 8 bases at J, with 11 bases in the middle. Here the CDR3 reads CSVEGAGGGYTF. CDR3 DNA sequence: TGCAGCGTTGAAGGAGCAGGTGGAGGCTACACCTTC.

This clonotype occurred many times. This chain uses TRBV28 with TRBJ2-1; 7 bases line up with TRBD1. The J segment lost 8 bases and the V segment lost 7 bases, leaving 5 bases of the junction unmatched. The CDR3 extends over 12 amino acids. CDR1 and CDR2 from the germline V gene are MDHEN and SYDVKM. The DNA for the CDR3 is TGTGCCAGCAAACAGACAGGGTATGAGCAGTTCTTC. Its protein product is CASKQTGYEQFF.

J is TRBJ2-5 and V is TRBV5-1; D is possibly TRBD2 (5 bases). V lost 0 bases to trimming and J lost 5 bases, with 11 bases between them. The CDR3 has 14 amino acids. The germline V gene encodes CDR1 SGHRS and CDR2 YFSETQ. The DNA for the CDR3 is TGCGCCAGCAGCTTGGAAGGAGGAGTGGAGACCCAGTACTTC. Translated: CASSLEGGVETQYF. Complete variable domain (other parts from reference TRBV5-1 and TRBJ2-5): KAGVTQTPRYLIKTRGQQVTLSCSPISGHRSVSWYQQTPGQGLQFLFEYFSETQRNKGNFPGRFSGRQFSNSRSEMNVSTLELGDSALYLCASSLEGGVETQYFGPGTRLLVL.

The chain uses TRBV5-1 and TRBJ2-1, with D maybe TRBD1 (6 bases). Trimming cost V 0 bases and J 5 bases, with 12 bases left between them. The CDR3 is 15 residues long. Germline V lookup: CDR1 SGHRS, CDR2 YFSETQ. CDR3: CASSLVRGINNEQFF. The CDR3 DNA reads TGCGCCAGCAGCTTGGTCAGGGGTATCAACAATGAGCAGTTCTTC.

Turning to this clonotype: As the CDR3 is not closed by the conserved phenylalanine or tryptophan, this likely results from a read error. The rearrangement links TRBV6-1 to TRBJ1-4; D possibly corresponds to TRBD1 (5 bases). V lost 6 bases to trimming and J lost 1 base, with 12 bases between them. This CDR3 contains 15 residues. Germline loops: CDR1 MNHNS, CDR2 SASEGT. CDR3 nucleotide sequence: TGTGCCAGCAGCCCTCCGGGGGAAACTAATGAAAAACTGTTTCTT. This encodes CASSPPGETNEKLFL.

Comment on this clonotype: The CDR3 ends on some other residue instead of the conserved phenylalanine or tryptophan, so this is likely a read error. This chain joins TRBV7-8 and TRBJ2-7; D is ambiguous. CDR3 size: 13 residues. Germline V gene data show CDR1 as SGHVS and CDR2 as FQNEAQ. V lost 5 bases and J 4 bases, leaving 12 bases between the germline ends. The CDR3 region is CASSPHGPYEQYI. The DNA of the CDR3 is TGTGCCAGCAGCCCCCATGGTCCGTACGAGCAGTACATC.

This clonotype was counted at least ten times. CDR3 in DNA: TGCGCCAGCAGCAGAGGGACCGGGATAGAGACCCAGTACTTC. It specifies CASSRGTGIETQYF. This chain joins TRBV4-1 and TRBJ2-5; TRBD1 or TRBD2 may be the D gene (5 bases each). The CDR3 is 14 residues long. V lost 5 bases and J lost 4, with 14 bases in between. The germline V gene has CDR1 MGHRA and CDR2 YSYEKL.

This clonotype was seen a few times. The chain carries TRBV7-2 and TRBJ2-3; D uncertain. Germline-derived CDR1 and CDR2 are SGHTA and FQGNSA. The CDR3 is 12 residues long. Trimming took off 5 bases at V and 2 bases at J, with 5 bases between the two ends. The CDR3 DNA is TGTGCCAGCAGCCACGCCACAGATACGCAGTATTTT. Its protein is CASSHATDTQYF.

There are many counts of this clonotype. The CDR3 sequence: CASSLSPYSNTEAFF. In nucleotides, the CDR3 is TGTGCCAGCAGCTTATCCCCATACTCGAACACTGAAGCTTTCTTT. J is TRBJ1-1 and V is TRBV7-6; D not certain. The CDR3 is made up of 15 amino acids. The V end was cut by 2 bases, the J end by 1 base, with 11 bases between. Germline V gene sequence: CDR1 SGHVS, CDR2 FNYEAQ.

The chain has TRBV7-2 and TRBJ1-2; D gene unclear. CDR3 length: 12 amino acids. Trimming stripped 3 bases from V and 6 bases from J, with 8 bases between. Germline CDR1 SGHTA, CDR2 FQGNSA. In DNA, the CDR3 is TGTGCCAGCAGCTTTAATCAAAATGGCTACACCTTC. It translates to CASSFNQNGYTF.

This clonotype was counted only a few times. The chain couples TRBV6-6 to TRBJ2-7; TRBD1 might be the D (6 bases). V gave up 2 bases and J gave up 0 bases, with 11 bases separating them. CDR1 is MNHNY, CDR2 SVGAGI, per germline (reference sequence). The CDR3 is made up of 15 amino acids. The CDR3 loop is CASSYRRTASYEQYF. The DNA for the CDR3 is TGTGCCAGCAGTTACCGCCGGACAGCCTCCTACGAGCAGTACTTC.

J is TRBJ1-4 and V is TRBV6-2 or TRBV6-3; D perhaps matches TRBD1 (5 bases). The CDR3 spans 13 residues. V shed 8 bases and J shed 8 bases, with 15 bases lying between them. Germline V gene lookup returns CDR1 MNHEY and CDR2 SVGEGT. Here the CDR3 DNA reads TGTGCCAGCGTGGATCAGGGCAGCGAAAAACTGTTTTTT. This gives the protein CASVDQGSEKLFF.

At least ten counts were recorded for this clonotype. The genes are TRBV5-5 and TRBJ1-3; weak D call: TRBD1 (6 bases). The length of the CDR3 is 13 residues. Germline V gives CDR1 SGHKS, CDR2 YYEKEE (reference sequence). Trimming removed 6 bases from V and 4 bases from J, with 11 bases in between. In nucleotides, the CDR3 is TGTGCCAGCACCGGACAGATCGGAAACACCATATATTTT. This codes for CASTGQIGNTIYF.

In this sample, this clonotype turned up a few times. It is likely a read error, because the conserved phenylalanine at the end of the CDR3 is missing. V usage is TRBV5-1 and J usage is TRBJ1-6; 8 bases match TRBD1. From germline, CDR1 is SGHRS and CDR2 YFSETQ. With 4 bases clipped from V and 7 bases from J, the junction kept 10 bases outside the gene matches. This CDR3 region has 16 residues. The CDR3 here is CASSPGTGAKNSPLHL. CDR3 DNA sequence: TGCGCCAGCAGCCCCGGGACAGGAGCTAAAAATTCACCCCTCCACTTG.

This CDR3 reads CASSFTLVGNYGYTF. The CDR3 nucleotides are TGTGCCAGCAGTTTTACCTTAGTGGGTAACTATGGCTACACCTTC. The gene calls are TRBV27 and TRBJ1-2; unclear D gene. There are 15 residues in the CDR3. Trimming took off 3 bases at V and 1 base at J, with 12 bases between the two ends. Germline V gives CDR1 MNHEY, CDR2 SMNVEV (reference sequence).

V and J are TRBV2 and TRBJ1-5; 7 bases match TRBD1. The CDR3 has 15 amino acids. Per the germline V gene, CDR1 is SNHLY and CDR2 is FYNNEI. V lost 6 bases to trimming and J lost 6 bases; unmatched junction nucleotides: 11. The CDR3 spells CASSGTEGLVQPQHF. DNA of the CDR3: TGTGCCAGCAGCGGGACAGAAGGGTTAGTTCAGCCCCAGCATTTT.

For the CDR3, the DNA is TGTGCCAGCAGCCCGGGGTGGGGCTCAGGCGCTGAAGCTTTCTTT. This translates into CASSPGWGSGAEAFF. This chain uses TRBV6-2 or TRBV6-3 with TRBJ1-1, with D perhaps matching TRBD1 (5 bases). CDR1 is MNHEY and CDR2 is SVGEGT in the germline V gene. The CDR3 is made up of 15 amino acids. V gave up 6 bases and J gave up 6 bases, with 20 bases separating them.

Many counts were recorded for this clonotype. This chain links TRBV7-3 with TRBJ2-5, with D uncertain. CDR1 and CDR2 (germline): SGHTA, FQGTGA. Trimming took 5 bases from V and 1 from J, leaving 17 bases between them. The CDR3 spans 16 residues. CDR3 sequence reads: CASSERAGKGQETQYF. The CDR3 DNA sequence: TGTGCCAGCAGCGAAAGGGCTGGAAAGGGCCAAGAGACCCAGTACTTC.

This clonotype has a count of ten or more. The V gene is TRBV7-3, the J gene TRBJ1-1; 7 bases fit TRBD1. CDR3 length: 14 amino acids. The germline CDR1 and CDR2 sequences are SGHTA and FQGTGA. V was clipped by 5 bases and J by 1 base; unmatched bases: 4. The CDR3 reads CASSPTGANTEAFF. The CDR3, as DNA: TGTGCCAGCAGCCCTACAGGGGCGAACACTGAAGCTTTCTTT.